What follows are 9 T cell receptor beta chains derived from one specimen sequenced in a study of blood T cell repertoires in COVID-19. Assay: immunoSEQ multiplex PCR; the TCRdb copy retains only in-frame clones and omits some. The sample lists 200,000 to 250,000 clones, 80% to 85% seen once, with over 4% in the top ten. Sequenced sample: peripheral blood. These receptors were obtained from an older woman with COVID-19, enrolled during active disease.

This clone was seen just once. The chain uses TRBV28 and TRBJ1-5; weak D call: TRBD1 (5 bases). The CDR3 contains 15 residues. The V gene's germline CDR1 is MDHEN and CDR2 SYDVKM. Trimming pared 7 bases from V and 2 bases from J, leaving 15 bases between. The CDR3, as DNA: TGTGCCAGCAAGGCGGAGGGGTGGGGCAATCAGCCCCAGCATTTT. Protein product: CASKAEGWGNQPQHF. The complete variable domain, with remaining parts taken from reference TRBV28 and TRBJ1-5, reads DVKVTQSSRYLVKRTGEKVFLECVQDMDHENMFWYRQDPGLGLRLIYFSYDVKMKEKGDIPEGYSVSREKKERFSLILESASTNQTSMYLCASKAEGWGNQPQHFGDGTRLSIL.

This clone was detected only once. The V call is TRBV28, the J call TRBJ1-6; 9 positions match TRBD1. This CDR3 is built from 13 residues. Germline-derived CDR1 and CDR2 are MDHEN and SYDVKM. V was clipped by 4 bases and J by 8 bases; unmatched bases: 0. The CDR3 nucleotides read TGTGCCAGCAGTTGGGACAGGGATTCACCCCTCCACTTT. Translation: CASSWDRDSPLHF.

The chain has TRBV6-2 or TRBV6-3 and TRBJ2-4, with D hard to call. This CDR3 is built from 15 residues. Germline CDR1 is MNHEY and CDR2 is SVGEGT. Trimming removed 1 base at V and 3 bases at J, with 10 bases between. CDR3 DNA sequence: TGTGCCAGCAGTTACTACGATGGTAGCAAAAACATTCAGTACTTC. It is translated as CASSYYDGSKNIQYF.

The chain combines TRBV21-1 with TRBJ2-4; the D call in the table, TRBD1, was not verified against the DNA. TRBV21-1 is tagged as a pseudogene. CDR3 length equals 17 residues. The CDR3 loop is CASRGWKRTVAKNIQYF. CDR3 coding DNA: TGTGCCAGCAGAGGGTGGAAAAGGACAGTAGCCAAAAACATTCAGTACTTC.

The rearrangement uses TRBV29-1 and TRBJ2-7; TRBD2 matches at 12 bases. This CDR3 region has 14 residues. Germline V lookup: CDR1 SQVTM, CDR2 ANQGSEA. V shed 5 bases and J 2 bases; nucleotides not matched to a gene: 4. Here the CDR3 reads CSVLRTSGTYEQYF. DNA of the CDR3: TGCAGCGTTCTAAGGACTAGCGGGACCTACGAGCAGTACTTC.

The chain uses TRBV2 and TRBJ2-5; D may be TRBD1 (6 bases). The ends were cut back, 5 bases at V and 1 base at J, with 14 bases in the middle. Germline values: CDR1 SNHLY, CDR2 FYNNEI. The CDR3 extends over 15 amino acids. In DNA form, the CDR3 reads TGTGCCAGCAGTCCGCGGCGACAGGTCCAAGAGACCCAGTACTTC. Amino acids: CASSPRRQVQETQYF. Full variable domain (remainder filled in from reference TRBV2 and TRBJ2-5): EPEVTQTPSHQVTQMGQEVILRCVPISNHLYFYWYRQILGQKVEFLVSFYNNEISEKSEIFDDQFSVERPDGSNFTLKIRSTKLEDSAMYFCASSPRRQVQETQYFGPGTRLLVL.

The rearrangement uses TRBV9 and TRBJ1-2; D is possibly TRBD1 (5 bases). The CDR3 loop spans 16 amino acids. The germline CDR1 and CDR2 sequences are SGDLS and YYNGEE. The V gene lost 4 bases and the J gene lost 6 bases, with 22 bases spanning the gap. The CDR3 nucleotides are TGTGCCAGCAGCCCCGAAGGCAGGGCAGGAGCAAATGGCTACACCTTC. Translation gives CASSPEGRAGANGYTF.

The chain combines TRBV6-2 or TRBV6-3 with TRBJ2-3; D is uncertain. Looked up from germline, CDR1 is MNHEY and CDR2 is SVGEGT. The CDR3 runs 16 residues. The germline V and J ends were trimmed by 2 bases and 3 bases, with 15 bases remaining between them. The CDR3 loop is CASSYVRNSGTDTQYF. The DNA of the CDR3 is TGTGCCAGCAGTTACGTCCGCAATTCAGGAACAGATACGCAGTATTTT.

This chain joins TRBV19 and TRBJ1-5; 9 bases map to TRBD1. V trimming: 6 bases; J trimming: 8 bases; junction bases outside the gene matches: 8. Per germline, CDR1 LNHDA and CDR2 SQIVND (reference sequence). This CDR3 comprises 14 residues. This chain's CDR3 is CASSTGTGWEPQHF. Here the CDR3 DNA reads TGTGCCAGTAGCACCGGGACAGGGTGGGAGCCCCAGCATTTT.